This TCR beta chain came from a study of blood T cell repertoires in COVID-19 (dated by TCRdb to 2020 to 2022). In terms of the full investigation: Samples from collaborators originated in the United States, Italy and Spain and spanned both the acute and convalescent phases of COVID-19. HLA class I and class II types, where available, came from metadata supplied by the sample provider rather than from assay-based typing. Subjects who had been exposed to COVID-19, were actively infected with it, or had recovered from it provided the deeply sampled blood TCRbeta repertoires that made up the dataset. Samples were obtained from the ongoing ImmuneRACE study (first 160 participants) and from roughly 1,300 subjects provided by 6 global collaborators. A freely available public database, intended as a resource for researchers studying the immune response to SARS-CoV-2, is where the repertoires were released. The material from the prospective study consisted of cDNA or gDNA derived from T cells, B-cell-depleted T cells, or PBMCs. Sample metadata almost always included a de-identified subject ID, COVID-19 status, age in years and sex.

The trim is 6 bases for V and 4 bases for J, with a gap of 12 bases between the germline ends. The CDR3 has 14 amino acids, counting the end cysteine and phenylalanine. The only DNA kept is the CDR3, 42 bases in frame from the first base. Taken from the germline V gene (reference sequence), the CDR1 and CDR2 loops are MNHEY and SMNVEV. This clone was seen more than once but under ten times. Its antigen is currently not known. No per-base quality is available; no much larger clone lies one base away. Study-wide findings and limitations: How much clinical and demographic metadata was included differed by source and by participant, and the metadata was provided uncurated.

Whole blood was collected in K2EDTA tubes by collaborating institutions according to the institutions' own protocols. For TCRbeta analysis, collaborator samples were shipped as frozen whole blood, as isolated PBMCs, or as DNA extracted from either sample type. TCRbeta CDR3 regions were amplified from genomic DNA by means of the immunoSEQ Assay, a bias-controlled multiplex PCR. Processing in the source paper ran as follows. Within the assay, amplification of reference gene primers was used to estimate how many nucleated cells each sample contained. To quantify the absolute abundance of each unique TCRbeta CDR3 rearrangement, sequence reads were collapsed and filtered. Productive Simpson clonality was computed per sample as the square root of Simpson's diversity index over productive rearrangements. Held by TCRdb, this immuneACCESS table contains in-frame sequences only and omits some clones. Under half of the omission traces to an unresolved V gene where checked; the cause of the rest is unknown. The D gene and trimming were derived from the DNA, and the V and J assignments and clone size from that table. The sample table lists over 150,000 clones, 85% of them with a count of one. Jointly, the top ten make up around 1% of the sample.

This receptor was taken from a man aged 35 to 55 with acute or convalescent COVID-19. The rearranged segments are TRBV27 and TRBJ1-4, and possibly TRBD1, on 5 matching bases. The sequenced sample was peripheral blood. The CDR3 corresponds to CASRKGDLNEKLFF. DNA sequence: TGTGCCAGCAGGAAAGGGGATCTTAATGAAAAACTGTTTTTT.